This T cell receptor (beta chain) was retrieved from a study of kidney transplant recipient with SARS-CoV-2 infection. TCRdb reprocessed the reads with MiXCR, giving one entry per CDR3 protein. The sample gives 200,000 to 300,000 distinct CDR3 sequences, under 35% of which show up once; less than 8.5% is in the top ten. In germline, CDR1 is DFQATT, CDR2 SNEGSKA (reference sequence). Trimming cost V 3 bases and J 1 base, with 12 bases left between them. This CDR3 has 15 residues. The material was a blood sample, obtained at baseline and on day 111 from a kidney transplant recipient. This TCR came from a male patient aged 25-45 years who had COVID-19 and was a kidney transplant recipient. The T cells may come from the graft donor. The V and J genes are TRBV20-1 and TRBJ1-4; D remains ambiguous. CDR3 region: CSASPIRVTNEKLFF. The CDR3 region has the DNA TGCAGTGCTAGCCCAATAAGGGTAACTAATGAAAAACTGTTTTTT.